These 2 T cell receptor beta chains share one sample of origin, sequenced in a study of blood T cell repertoires in COVID-19 (dated by TCRdb to the early 2020s). Libraries were made using the immunoSEQ multiplex PCR assay. TCRdb's version of the immuneACCESS table is confined to in-frame rearrangements and falls short of the full clone set. An unresolved V gene accounts for under half of the shortfall where checked; the remainder is of unknown origin. The sample contains roughly 62,000 clones, around 84% of them found a single time. Clones ranked in the top ten supply approximately 0.93% of the sample. The sequenced sample consisted of peripheral blood. These receptor sequences come from a man between 65 and 80 years old with acute or convalescent COVID-19.

This clone has a handful of counts. V gene TRBV12-1 combines with J gene TRBJ2-3; TRBD1, the table's D call, was not compared with the DNA. TRBV12-1 is a pseudogene segment. The CDR3 is 17 residues long. CDR3 in DNA: TGTGCCAGCAGCTTTCAACTGACAGGGGGCCTTCGAGATACGCAGTATTTT. Amino acid sequence: CASSFQLTGGLRDTQYF.

The genes are TRBV3-1 (or the pseudogene TRBV3-2) and TRBJ2-1, with 11 bases that match TRBD2. The CDR3 runs to 20 residues. Germline V gene lookup returns CDR1 LGHDT and CDR2 YNNKEL (reference sequence). V dropped 4 bases and J dropped 0; count of bases not matched to a gene: 14. CDR3 sequence: CASSPGTSGDQSSSYNEQFF. CDR3 nucleotides: TGTGCCAGCAGCCCCGGGACTAGCGGTGATCAAAGTAGCTCCTACAATGAGCAGTTCTTC.